This T cell receptor beta chain was identified during a study of cytomegalovirus exposure and HLA in healthy donors. Study-level background: Clustering assigned over 70% of the approximately 370 genotyped donors to the Caucasian-associated ancestry cluster. Overall study findings and caveats: Later analysis identified several of the most significant clusters that appeared linked to common viral pathogens. TCR beta V- and J-gene trimming, according to a later analysis, was linked to a missense DCLRE1C variant.

On this clone: The antigen remains unidentified.

Per the germline V gene, CDR1 is SGHTA and CDR2 is FQGNSA. The CDR3 totals 15 residues. V shed 5 bases and J 2 bases; nucleotides not matched to a gene: 8. Amplification used 60 Vbeta primers and 13 Jbeta primers. In the study's own analysis: About 10 million of some 80 million unique TCR beta chains were shared, per a later count. Profiling relied on immunoSEQ multiplex PCR, and the TCRdb table lists in-frame clones only, not all of them. V, J and clone size are taken as reported in that table, and D and trimming were inferred from the DNA itself. There are 210,000 or so clones in the sample; approximately 87% occur only once, and 1.3% lies in the top ten.

This sequence originates from a man aged 30 to 45 in good health and CMV-seronegative. This rearrangement joins TRBV7-2 to TRBJ2-7; 8 bases are a match to TRBD2. The source material was PBMCs. Here the CDR3 DNA reads TGTGCCAGCAGCCGAGCGGGGGCCACACCCTACGAGCAGTACTTC. This translates into CASSRAGATPYEQYF.